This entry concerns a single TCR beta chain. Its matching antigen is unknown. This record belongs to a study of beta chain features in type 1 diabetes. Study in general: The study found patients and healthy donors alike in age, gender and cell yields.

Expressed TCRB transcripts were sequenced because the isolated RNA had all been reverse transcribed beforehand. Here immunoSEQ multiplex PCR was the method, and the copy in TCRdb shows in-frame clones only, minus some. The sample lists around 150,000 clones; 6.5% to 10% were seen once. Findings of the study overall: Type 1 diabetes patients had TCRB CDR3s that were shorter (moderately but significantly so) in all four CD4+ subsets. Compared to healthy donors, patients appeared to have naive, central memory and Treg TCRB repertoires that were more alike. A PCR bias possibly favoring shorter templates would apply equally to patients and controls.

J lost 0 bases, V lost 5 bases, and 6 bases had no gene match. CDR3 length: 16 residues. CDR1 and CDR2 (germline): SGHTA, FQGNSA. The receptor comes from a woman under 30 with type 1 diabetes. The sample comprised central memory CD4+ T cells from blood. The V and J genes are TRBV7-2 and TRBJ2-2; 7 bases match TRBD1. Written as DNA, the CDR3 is TGTGCCAGCAGCCTTCCCGGGACAGCGAACACCGGGGAGCTGTTTTTT. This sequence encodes CASSLPGTANTGELFF. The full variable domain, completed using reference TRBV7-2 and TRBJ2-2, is GAGVSQSPSNKVTEKGKDVELRCDPISGHTALYWYRQSLGQGLEFLIYFQGNSAPDKSGLPSDRFSAERTGGSVSTLTIQRTQQEDSAVYLCASSLPGTANTGELFFGEGSRLTVL.